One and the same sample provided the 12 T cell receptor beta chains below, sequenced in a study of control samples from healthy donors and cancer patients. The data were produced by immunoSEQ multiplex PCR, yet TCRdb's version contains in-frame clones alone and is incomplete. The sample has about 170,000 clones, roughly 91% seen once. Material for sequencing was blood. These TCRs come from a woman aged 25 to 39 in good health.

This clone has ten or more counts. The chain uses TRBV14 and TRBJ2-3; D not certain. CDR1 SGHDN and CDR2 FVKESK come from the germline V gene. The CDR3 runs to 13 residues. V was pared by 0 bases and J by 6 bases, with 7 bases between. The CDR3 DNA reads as TGTGCCAGCAGCCAAGATTTAATGGATACGCAGTATTTT. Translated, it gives CASSQDLMDTQYF. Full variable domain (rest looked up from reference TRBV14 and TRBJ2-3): EAGVTQFPSHSVIEKGQTVTLRCDPISGHDNLYWYRRVMGKEIKFLLHFVKESKQDESGMPNNRFLAERTGGTYSTLKVQPAELEDSGVYFCASSQDLMDTQYFGPGTRLTVL.

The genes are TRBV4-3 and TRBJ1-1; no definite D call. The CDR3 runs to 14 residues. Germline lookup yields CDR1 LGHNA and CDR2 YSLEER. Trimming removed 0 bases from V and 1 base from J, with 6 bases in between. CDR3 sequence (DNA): TGCGCCAGCAGCCAAGATACCGCGAACACTGAAGCTTTCTTT. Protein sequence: CASSQDTANTEAFF.

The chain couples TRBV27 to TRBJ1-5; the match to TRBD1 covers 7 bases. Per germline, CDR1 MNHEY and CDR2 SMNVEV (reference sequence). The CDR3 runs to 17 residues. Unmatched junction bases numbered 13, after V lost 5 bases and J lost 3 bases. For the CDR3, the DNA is TGTGCCAGCAGTCCTCGACTGGACAGGTCTTCCAATCAGCCCCAGCATTTT. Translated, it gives CASSPRLDRSSNQPQHF.

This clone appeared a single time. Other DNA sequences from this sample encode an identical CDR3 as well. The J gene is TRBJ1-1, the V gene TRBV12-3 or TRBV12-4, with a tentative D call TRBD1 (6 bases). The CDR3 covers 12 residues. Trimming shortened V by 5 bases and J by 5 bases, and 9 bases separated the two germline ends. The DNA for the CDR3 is TGTGCCAGCAGTCCCCAGGGGACTGAAGCTTTCTTT. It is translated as CASSPQGTEAFF.

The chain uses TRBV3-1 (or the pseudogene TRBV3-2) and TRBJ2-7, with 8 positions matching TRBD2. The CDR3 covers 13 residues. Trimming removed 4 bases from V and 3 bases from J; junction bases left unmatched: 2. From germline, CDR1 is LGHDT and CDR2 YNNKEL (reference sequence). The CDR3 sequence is CASSPGLGYEQYF. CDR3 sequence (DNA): TGTGCCAGCAGCCCGGGACTAGGCTACGAGCAGTACTTC.

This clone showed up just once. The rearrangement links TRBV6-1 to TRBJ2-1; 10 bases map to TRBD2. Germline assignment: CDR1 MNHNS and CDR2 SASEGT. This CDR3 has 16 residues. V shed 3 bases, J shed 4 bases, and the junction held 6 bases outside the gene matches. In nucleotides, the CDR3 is TGTGCCAGCAGTGACCTACTAGCGGGACCGTACAATGAGCAGTTCTTC. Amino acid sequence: CASSDLLAGPYNEQFF.

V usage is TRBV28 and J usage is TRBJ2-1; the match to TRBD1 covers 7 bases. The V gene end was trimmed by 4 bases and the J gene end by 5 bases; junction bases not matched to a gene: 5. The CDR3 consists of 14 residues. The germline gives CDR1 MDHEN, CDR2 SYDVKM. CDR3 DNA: TGTGCCAGCAGTTCCTCGGGACAGAACAATGAGCAGTTCTTC. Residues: CASSSSGQNNEQFF.

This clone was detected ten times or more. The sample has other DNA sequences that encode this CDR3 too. The CDR3 bases are TGTGCCAGCTGGGACAGGGGAGTCTCCTACGAGCAGTACTTC. Translation gives CASWDRGVSYEQYF. The chain combines TRBV27 with TRBJ2-7; TRBD1 aligns across 10 bases. V trimming: 8 bases; J trimming: 0 bases; junction bases outside the gene matches: 4. Germline lookup yields CDR1 MNHEY and CDR2 SMNVEV (reference sequence). The CDR3 loop spans 14 amino acids.

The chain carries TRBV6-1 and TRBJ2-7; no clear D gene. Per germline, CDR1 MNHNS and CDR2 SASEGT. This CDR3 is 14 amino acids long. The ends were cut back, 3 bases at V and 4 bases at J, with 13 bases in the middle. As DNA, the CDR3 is TGTGCCAGCAGTGAGGCAGAGCTCCTTTACGAGCAGTACTTC. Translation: CASSEAELLYEQYF.

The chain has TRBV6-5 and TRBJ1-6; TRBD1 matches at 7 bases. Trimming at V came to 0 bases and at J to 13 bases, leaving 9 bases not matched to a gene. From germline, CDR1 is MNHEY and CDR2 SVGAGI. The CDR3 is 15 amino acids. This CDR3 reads CASSYSGTETSPLHF. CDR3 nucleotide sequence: TGTGCCAGCAGTTACTCGGGGACAGAGACGTCGCCCCTCCACTTT.

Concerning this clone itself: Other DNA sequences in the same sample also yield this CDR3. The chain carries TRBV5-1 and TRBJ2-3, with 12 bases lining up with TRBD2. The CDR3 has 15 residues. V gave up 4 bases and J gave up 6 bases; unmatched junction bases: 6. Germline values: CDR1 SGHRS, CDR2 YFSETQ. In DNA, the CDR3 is TGCGCCAGCAGCCTAGCGGGAGGGCCGGAGGATACGCAGTATTTT. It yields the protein CASSLAGGPEDTQYF. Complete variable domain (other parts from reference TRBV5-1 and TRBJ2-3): KAGVTQTPRYLIKTRGQQVTLSCSPISGHRSVSWYQQTPGQGLQFLFEYFSETQRNKGNFPGRFSGRQFSNSRSEMNVSTLELGDSALYLCASSLAGGPEDTQYFGPGTRLTVL.

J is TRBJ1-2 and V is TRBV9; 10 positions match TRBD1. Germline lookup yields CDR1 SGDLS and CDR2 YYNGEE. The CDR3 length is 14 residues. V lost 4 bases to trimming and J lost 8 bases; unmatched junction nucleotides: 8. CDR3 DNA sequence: TGTGCCAGCAGCCCCGGGACAGGGGTTTACGGCTACACCTTC. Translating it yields CASSPGTGVYGYTF.